This T cell receptor beta chain was sequenced during a study of T cells after posttransplantation cyclophosphamide. Overall study findings and caveats: Donor-recipient repertoire similarity was low at 1-2 months, rising over year one. After PTCy, TRB diversity resembled that of CNI/methotrexate controls. Skin or GI-infiltrating T cells shared few TRB sequences with blood.

TCRdb's table, derived via immunoSEQ multiplex PCR, lists solely in-frame clones and lacks some. This sample has about 47,000 clones, with roughly 93% found just once. V was pared by 4 bases and J by 3 bases, with 9 bases of the junction left unmatched. Germline V lookup: CDR1 SGHKS, CDR2 YYEKEE (reference sequence). There are 16 residues in the CDR3. With regard to this clone: Its cognate antigen is unknown.

The related graft donor's blood sample was taken on the day of bone marrow donation. The chain couples TRBV5-5 to TRBJ2-7; 11 nucleotides line up with TRBD1. This TCR was sampled from a woman in her fifties or sixties in good health and a related stem cell transplant donor. Specimen: PBMCs. The CDR3 loop is CASSLQPGTGGYEQYF. CDR3 DNA sequence: TGTGCCAGCAGCCTACAACCCGGGACAGGGGGCTACGAGCAGTACTTC.